A selection of T cell receptor beta chains follows, all from one sample in a study of tumor and adjacent non-tumor tissue in lung cancer. A single record per CDR3 protein comes from TCRdb applying MiXCR to the multiplex PCR reads. Of some 100,000 distinct CDR3 sequences in the sample, over 55% were seen once. The sample comprised distant non-tumor lung tissue. Receptors originate from a man aged 25-45 years with non-small cell lung cancer. CDR3s include the opening cysteine and the closing phenylalanine or tryptophan. D genes are given only for firm matches. Size values are once, few and many counts, or a class for expanded clones, and some rows have none.

size: NA
J: TRBJ2-7
D: NA
V: TRBV6-2/TRBV6-3
DNA: TGTGCCAGTAGTTACTCGAAGGGGAGTGGCAAGCAGTACTTC
CDR3: CASSYSKGSGKQYF

size: NA
J: TRBJ2-4
D: NA
V: TRBV20-1
DNA: NA
CDR3: CSARAVGWGAKNIKYF

size: NA
J: TRBJ1-5
D: NA
V: TRBV11-3
DNA: TGTGCCAGCAGCCGGGGGGAAGAGGCCAATCAGCCCCAGCATTTT
CDR3: CASSRGEEANQPQHF

size: few
J: TRBJ2-1
D: NA
V: TRBV4-1
DNA: TGCGCCAGCAGTCAAGATCTCGGGGGGCAGTTCTTC
CDR3: CASSQDLGGQFF

size: once
J: TRBJ1-2
D: NA
V: TRBV29-1
DNA: TGCGGCGTTGATGTGGCAGCGACGATCCTGGGAGGCTACACCTTC
CDR3: CGVDVAATILGGYTF

size: NA
J: TRBJ2-3
D: TRBD2
V: TRBV7-3
DNA: TGTGCCAGCAGCCCCCAGGCGGGGCGGGGGAATACGCAGTATTTT
CDR3: CASSPQAGRGNTQYF

size: NA
J: TRBJ2-5
D: NA
V: TRBV5-5
DNA: TGTGCCAGCAGCATGGACGTCAAGACCCAGTACTTC
CDR3: CASSMDVKTQYF

size: once
J: TRBJ2-3
D: NA
V: TRBV20-1
DNA: TGCAGTGTTAGCTCCCGCGGGGGTAGGACAGATACGCAATATTTT
CDR3: CSVSSRGGRTDTQYF

size: NA
J: TRBJ2-3
D: NA
V: TRBV6-5
DNA: TGTGGCAGCAGTTATCAAGGATCGGGGGACACGCAGTATTTT
CDR3: CGSSYQGSGDTQYF

size: NA
J: TRBJ2-1
D: TRBD2
V: TRBV14
DNA: TGTGCCAACAGCCAAGTGAGTAGCGGGAGTGAGCAGTTCTTC
CDR3: CANSQVSSGSEQFF

size: NA
J: TRBJ2-1
D: TRBD2
V: TRBV5-6
DNA: TGTGCCAGCTGCGGCTTACCGGGACTAGCGGGAGGGACCTACAATGAGCAGTTCTTC
CDR3: CASCGLPGLAGGTYNEQFF

size: many
J: TRBJ1-5
D: TRBD1
V: TRBV5-4
DNA: TGTGCCAGCAGCTTCAAGGACAGGGCACTGGGTCAGCCCCAGCATTTT
CDR3: CASSFKDRALGQPQHF

size: NA
J: TRBJ2-2
D: NA
V: TRBV5-4
DNA: TGTGCCAGCAGCTTTATGGGGAGAAACACCGGGGAGCTGTTTTTT
CDR3: CASSFMGRNTGELFF

size: many
J: TRBJ2-7
D: NA
V: TRBV12-3/TRBV12-4
DNA: TGTGCCAGCAGTCCCCAGGACGGAGCCTACGAGCAGTACTTC
CDR3: CASSPQDGAYEQYF

size: NA
J: TRBJ2-1
D: NA
V: TRBV10-3
DNA: TGTGCCATCAGTGAATACTCGGGGACCCATGACAATGAGCAGTTCTTC
CDR3: CAISEYSGTHDNEQFF

size: many
J: TRBJ2-7
D: TRBD1
V: TRBV12-3/TRBV12-4
DNA: TGTGCCAGCAGTCCCTCCGGGACAGGGGACCACGAGCAGTACTTC
CDR3: CASSPSGTGDHEQYF

size: NA
J: TRBJ2-7
D: TRBD2
V: TRBV20-1
DNA: TGCATTGCTGGGGGGGGGGAGACCTACGAGCAGTACTTC
CDR3: CIAGGGETYEQYF

size: many
J: TRBJ1-5
D: TRBD1
V: TRBV20-1
DNA: TGCAGTGCTGGGACAGGGGGTCAGCCCCAGCATTTT
CDR3: CSAGTGGQPQHF

size: NA
J: TRBJ1-1
D: TRBD1
V: TRBV5-1
DNA: TGCGCCAGCAGGCGAGCGACAGGGGGCGCGGCCATGAACACTGAAGCTTTCTTT
CDR3: CASRRATGGAAMNTEAFF

size: many
J: TRBJ2-3
D: TRBD2
V: TRBV6-6
DNA: TGTGCCAGCAGTCCCGGGACTACCGCAGTAGATACGCAGTATTTT
CDR3: CASSPGTTAVDTQYF

size: NA
J: TRBJ2-7
D: NA
V: TRBV29-1
DNA: TGCAGTGTTGGGTCGGACAGATTAACCTTCTACGAGCAGTACTTC
CDR3: CSVGSDRLTFYEQYF

size: NA
J: TRBJ2-7
D: NA
V: TRBV6-2/TRBV6-3
DNA: TGTGGCAGGAGTTGGGGGGCCTACGAGCAGTACTTC
CDR3: CGRSWGAYEQYF

size: NA
J: TRBJ1-2
D: NA
V: TRBV6-1
DNA: TGTGTCAGCAGTCGATATGATGGCTACACCTTC
CDR3: CVSSRYDGYTF

size: few
J: TRBJ1-4
D: NA
V: TRBV20-1
DNA: TGCAGTGCTAGTGTTGGGGGTCGGGATGAAAAACTGTTTTTT
CDR3: CSASVGGRDEKLFF

size: NA
J: TRBJ1-1
D: NA
V: TRBV11-3
DNA: TGTGTCAGCAGCTTAGGGGTGGGAGATACTGAAGCTTTCTTC
CDR3: CVSSLGVGDTEAFF

size: NA
J: TRBJ2-5
D: TRBD2
V: TRBV12-3/TRBV12-4
DNA: TGTGCCAGCATGCGGGGGAAGACCCAGTACTTC
CDR3: CASMRGKTQYF

size: NA
J: TRBJ1-5
D: NA
V: TRBV20-1
DNA: TGCAGTGATAGGACGGGAAGTAATCAGCCCCAGCATTTT
CDR3: CSDRTGSNQPQHF

size: NA
J: TRBJ2-7
D: NA
V: TRBV5-8
DNA: TGTGCCAGCAGTTTCGGGGAAGGTCTGATTGAGCAGTACTTC
CDR3: CASSFGEGLIEQYF